This T cell receptor (beta chain) derives from a study of blood T cell repertoires in COVID-19. Study details: Material from acute and convalescent COVID-19 was sourced from the United States, Italy and Spain. T cells, B-cell-depleted T cells, or PBMCs provided the cDNA or gDNA that served as material.

Deletions cut 4 bases from V and 2 bases from J, with 13 bases between. CDR3 length: 15 residues. The germline gives CDR1 SGHRS, CDR2 YFSETQ. Per the study methods: Estimation of nucleated cell counts relied on the amplification of reference gene primers. Sequencing was performed with immunoSEQ multiplex PCR; in TCRdb, only in-frame clones are kept and a portion is missing. That table supplies the V and J calls and clone size; D and trimming were determined from the DNA. The table lists around 160,000 clones, 75% to 85% of them singletons, with over 10% in the top ten. The sample was peripheral blood. The chain is built from TRBV5-1 and TRBJ1-5; D gene ambiguous. The source of this sequence is a man between 60 and 75 years old with active or convalescent COVID-19. CDR3: CASSPGLTGNQPQHF. Written as DNA, the CDR3 is TGCGCCAGCAGCCCCGGGTTGACTGGCAATCAGCCCCAGCATTTT. Using reference TRBV5-1 and TRBJ1-5 for the parts outside the CDR3, the full variable domain is KAGVTQTPRYLIKTRGQQVTLSCSPISGHRSVSWYQQTPGQGLQFLFEYFSETQRNKGNFPGRFSGRQFSNSRSEMNVSTLELGDSALYLCASSPGLTGNQPQHFGDGTRLSIL.